These T cell receptor beta chains were read from a single sample in a study of blood T cell repertoires in COVID-19. Data came from immunoSEQ multiplex PCR; TCRdb stores just in-frame clones and leaves some out. This table holds nearly 350,000 clones, about 83% found once. The sample comprised peripheral blood. These receptors were taken from a man aged 25-45 years with active or convalescent COVID-19. The CDR3 runs from the conserved cysteine through the conserved F or W. A D gene is named only where the DNA matches it firmly. Rows give clone size only sometimes, using once, few, many, or a class for an expanded clone.

d_call,clone_size,v_call,j_call,cdr3_aa,cdr3_nt
NA,NA,TRBV4-3,TRBJ2-2,CASSQDVTVLNTGELFF,TGCGCCAGCAGCCAAGATGTTACGGTACTGAACACCGGGGAGCTGTTTTTT
TRBD1,few,TRBV28,TRBJ1-5,CASGEFGQENNQPQHF,TGTGCCAGCGGGGAGTTTGGACAGGAAAACAATCAGCCCCAGCATTTT
NA,NA,TRBV9,TRBJ1-2,CASSVAEGAYTF,TGTGCCAGCAGCGTAGCTGAAGGGGCTTACACCTTC
NA,NA,TRBV19,TRBJ1-4,CASSMSSRPSEKLFF,TGTGCCAGTAGTATGTCCTCGCGGCCCAGTGAAAAACTGTTTTTT
TRBD1,NA,TRBV19,TRBJ2-2,CASSTSRDRGLDSGELFF,TGTGCCAGTAGTACCTCTCGGGACAGGGGGCTTGACTCCGGGGAGCTGTTTTTT
NA,NA,TRBV5-1,TRBJ2-1,CASSKSGPNNEQFF,TGCGCCAGCAGCAAGAGCGGCCCCAACAATGAGCAGTTCTTC
TRBD1,NA,TRBV29-1,TRBJ1-4,CSVAGQGAGTNEKLFF,TGCAGCGTTGCGGGCCAGGGGGCGGGTACTAATGAAAAACTGTTTTTT
NA,NA,TRBV15,TRBJ1-3,CATSRLREVPSGNTIYF,TGTGCCACCAGCAGATTGAGAGAGGTACCCTCTGGAAACACCATATATTTT
TRBD1,once,TRBV9,TRBJ2-3,CASSVRTGETDTQYF,TGTGCCAGCAGCGTAAGGACAGGGGAGACAGATACGCAGTATTTT
NA,NA,TRBV5-1,TRBJ1-2,CASSLVGGNYGYTF,TGCGCCAGCAGCTTGGTGGGGGGAAACTATGGCTACACCTTC
TRBD2,NA,TRBV5-1,TRBJ2-5,CASRTGTRETQYF,TGCGCCAGCAGGACCGGGACTAGGGAGACCCAGTACTTC
NA,NA,TRBV6-1,TRBJ1-2,CASSEARDYGYTF,TGTGCCAGCAGTGAAGCGCGGGACTATGGCTACACCTTC
NA,NA,TRBV2,TRBJ2-1,CASSSLWGDNEQFF,TGTGCCAGCAGTTCCTTGTGGGGGGACAATGAGCAGTTCTTC
TRBD2,NA,TRBV4-2,TRBJ2-1,CASSQTSGGYVFNEQFF,TGTGCCAGCAGCCAAACGAGCGGGGGGTACGTTTTCAATGAGCAGTTCTTC
TRBD2,few,TRBV12-5,TRBJ2-3,CASVGLASTDTQYF,TGTGCTAGTGTAGGACTAGCTAGCACAGATACGCAGTATTTT
NA,NA,TRBV2,TRBJ1-5,CASSPDRANQPQHF,TGTGCCAGCAGTCCGGACAGAGCCAATCAGCCCCAGCATTTT
TRBD1,NA,TRBV24-1,TRBJ2-5,CATSDWTGWTRETQYF,TGTGCCACCAGTGATTGGACAGGATGGACGCGGGAGACCCAGTACTTC
NA,NA,TRBV19,TRBJ1-1,CASRENTEAFF,TGTGCCAGCCGGGAAAACACTGAAGCTTTCTTT
TRBD2,NA,TRBV9,TRBJ2-2,CANSGSSGRTGELFF,TGTGCCAACAGCGGATCTAGCGGGAGGACCGGGGAGCTGTTTTTT
TRBD1,few,TRBV4-2,TRBJ1-1,CASSQGWVRGVVTEAFF,TGTGCCAGCAGCCAAGGGTGGGTCAGGGGGGTAGTCACTGAAGCTTTCTTT
TRBD1,NA,TRBV18,TRBJ1-4,CASSHNSGTGVSSEKLFF,TGTGCCAGCTCACACAACTCCGGGACAGGGGTCTCAAGTGAAAAACTGTTTTTT
NA,NA,TRBV29-1,TRBJ1-2,CSVAAPRGLVANYGYTF,TGCAGCGTTGCAGCCCCCAGGGGCTTGGTAGCTAACTATGGCTACACCTTC
NA,NA,TRBV11-3,TRBJ2-6,CASSLGFTVSGANVLTF,TGTGCCAGCAGCTTAGGATTCACGGTCTCTGGGGCCAACGTCCTGACTTTC
NA,NA,TRBV9,TRBJ1-1,CASSPGQTTRLNTEAFF,TGTGCCAGCAGCCCAGGACAGACTACTCGCTTGAACACTGAAGCTTTCTTT
TRBD2,NA,TRBV5-4,TRBJ2-1,CASSSGSSGSPYNEQFF,TGTGCCAGCAGCTCCGGATCTAGCGGGAGTCCCTACAATGAGCAGTTCTTC
NA,NA,TRBV28,TRBJ1-2,CASRPPTGKGYTF,TGTGCCAGCAGACCACCGACAGGAAAAGGCTACACCTTC
NA,NA,TRBV20-1,TRBJ1-1,CSAFRTEAFF,TGCAGTGCTTTCAGGACTGAAGCTTTCTTT
NA,once,TRBV9,TRBJ1-1,CASSQQGLGEAFF,TGTGCCAGCAGCCAGCAGGGTTTGGGTGAAGCTTTCTTT
NA,NA,TRBV2,TRBJ1-1,CASNREEGSTEAFF,TGTGCCAGCAACCGGGAGGAGGGGAGCACTGAAGCTTTCTTT
NA,NA,TRBV7-9,TRBJ1-1,CASSPGGAEAFF,TGTGCCAGCAGCCCTGGTGGAGCTGAAGCTTTCTTT
TRBD2,NA,TRBV9,TRBJ2-2,CASSLRTSGGATGELFF,TGTGCCAGCAGCCTCCGGACTAGCGGGGGGGCAACCGGGGAGCTGTTTTTT
NA,NA,TRBV7-2,TRBJ1-2,CASSLGPTGDGYTF,TGTGCCAGCAGCTTGGGCCCTACAGGAGATGGCTACACCTTC